The clone carrying this T cell receptor beta chain was detected many times. Its cognate antigen is unknown. The data stem from a study of T cells in Graves' hyperthyroidism and ophthalmopathy. The study, taken as a whole, reports: In blood, most of the thyroid clonotypes expanded above 0.001 were also present.

It was RNA transcripts that yielded the amplified TCR beta CDR3 regions. Primed by the HTBI set, a first-round RT-PCR was run on the TCR CDR3. Via MiXCR, TCRdb re-called the multiplex PCR reads, giving one row per CDR3 protein. The data contain nearly 750,000 distinct CDR3 sequences, about a third of them singletons. Lactation, pregnancy, other autoimmune disease or uncontrolled infection excluded patients. Thyroid ultrasound and orbital computed tomography, with clinical symptoms and serum thyroxine and TRAb, informed diagnoses. From 10 ml of fresh peripheral blood, PBMCs were isolated. Between the trimmed V and J ends, which lost 6 bases and 4 bases, there was a span of 12 bases. Germline V gives CDR1 SNHLY, CDR2 FYNNEI. The CDR3 covers 14 residues.

The clonotype comes from a woman aged 40 to 50 with Graves' hyperthyroidism. The rearrangement joins TRBV2 to TRBJ1-4, with D perhaps matching TRBD1 (5 bases). The sequencing input was blood. This CDR3 reads CASRRDGNNEKLFF. In DNA, the CDR3 is TGTGCCAGCAGGCGGGACGGAAATAATGAAAAACTGTTTTTT.